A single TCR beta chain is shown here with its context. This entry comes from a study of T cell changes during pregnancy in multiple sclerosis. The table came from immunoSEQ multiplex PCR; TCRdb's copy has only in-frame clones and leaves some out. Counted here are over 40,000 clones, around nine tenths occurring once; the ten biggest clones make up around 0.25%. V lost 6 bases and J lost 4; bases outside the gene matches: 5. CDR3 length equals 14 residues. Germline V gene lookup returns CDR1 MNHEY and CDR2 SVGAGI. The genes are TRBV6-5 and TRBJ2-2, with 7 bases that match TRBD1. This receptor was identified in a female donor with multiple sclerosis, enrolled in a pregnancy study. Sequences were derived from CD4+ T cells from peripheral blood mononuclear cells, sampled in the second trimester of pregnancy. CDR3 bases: TGTGCCAGCAGCCTCTCAGGGGGCACCGGGGAGCTGTTTTTT. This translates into CASSLSGGTGELFF.